This T cell receptor (beta chain) was sequenced in a study of blood T cells in healthy people across ages. Comment on this clonotype: Its antigen is unknown.

The CDR3 extends over 17 amino acids. The V end lost 6 bases, the J end lost 3 bases, and 23 bases lay between the germline ends. Germline loops: CDR1 MNHNS, CDR2 SASEGT. Notes on the study in general: Total diversity from one million sequenced T cells was likely underestimated. Roughly linearly, TCR beta diversity per million T cells fell as age increased.

Alongside a J-beta primer mix, a sample-barcoded 5' primer served in a second PCR lasting roughly 6 to 11 cycles. TCRdb re-called the 5' RACE reads with MiXCR, one entry per CDR3 protein. Of 2 million or so distinct CDR3 sequences detected, less than 50% appear once; the ten largest clones hold less than 2.5%. Sample: blood. The sequence was obtained from a woman between 35 and 50 years old in good health. The chain carries TRBV6-1 and TRBJ1-2; weak D call: TRBD1 (6 bases). CDR3 loop: CASSLNRDIFLDYGYTF. In DNA form, the CDR3 reads TGTGCCAGCAGCCTGAACCGGGACATTTTTCTGGACTATGGCTACACCTTC.